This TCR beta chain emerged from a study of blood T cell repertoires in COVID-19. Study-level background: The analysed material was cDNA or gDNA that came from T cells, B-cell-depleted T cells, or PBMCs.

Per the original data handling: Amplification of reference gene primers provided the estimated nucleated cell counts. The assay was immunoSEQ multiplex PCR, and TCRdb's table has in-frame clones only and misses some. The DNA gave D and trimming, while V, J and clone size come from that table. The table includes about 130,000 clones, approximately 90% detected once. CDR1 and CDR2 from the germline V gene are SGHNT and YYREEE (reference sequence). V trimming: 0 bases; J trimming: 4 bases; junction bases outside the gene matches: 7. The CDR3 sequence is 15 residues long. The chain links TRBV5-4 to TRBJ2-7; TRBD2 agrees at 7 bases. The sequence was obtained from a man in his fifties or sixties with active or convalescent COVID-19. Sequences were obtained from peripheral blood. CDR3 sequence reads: CASSLEGTTVYEQYF. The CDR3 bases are TGTGCCAGCAGCTTGGAAGGGACTACCGTTTACGAGCAGTACTTC.